The rows below give T cell receptor beta chains drawn from one sample of a study of blood T cell repertoires in COVID-19. TCRdb keeps only in-frame clones here, not all; method: immunoSEQ multiplex PCR. Here the sample spans about 220,000 clones, about 87% being singletons. Sample: PBMCs or T cells enriched from blood (not recorded which). The receptor source for this set is a woman aged 40 to 50 with acute COVID-19. Both conserved end residues are part of each CDR3. A D gene is named only where the DNA matches it firmly. Expanded clones get a size class; other rows say once, few or many, or leave the size out.

once	TRBJ1-4	TRBD1	TRBV10-2	TGCGCCAGCAGTGGGACAGGGCGTGAAAAACTGTTTTTT	CASSGTGREKLFF
once	TRBJ1-1	TRBD1	TRBV5-1	TGCGCCAGCAGCTTCGGACAGGGTCTTAGGAACACTGAAGCTTTCTTT	CASSFGQGLRNTEAFF
-	TRBJ1-1	TRBD1	TRBV5-1	TGCGCCAGCACCTTCCGGACAGGGGCGAACACTGAAGCTTTCTTT	CASTFRTGANTEAFF
-	TRBJ1-2	-	TRBV24-1	TGTGCCACCAGTAGGGACATTAACTATGGCTACACCTTC	CATSRDINYGYTF
-	TRBJ2-7	-	TRBV6-4	TGTGCCAGCAGTGACACCACCGCGGGCCGCCCCTACGAGCAGTACTTC	CASSDTTAGRPYEQYF
once	TRBJ1-2	-	TRBV7-9	TGTGCCAGCCACTTACCGGGGGGCGCCCCTATCGATGGCTACACCTTC	CASHLPGGAPIDGYTF
once	TRBJ1-1	TRBD1	TRBV4-3	TGCGCCAGCAGCCAAGAAATGGCAGGGGAGGCAGGGGGTGAAGCTTTCTTT	CASSQEMAGEAGGEAFF
-	TRBJ2-5	TRBD2	TRBV11-2	TGTGCCAGCAGCTCGGGACTAGTGGAGACCCAGTACTTC	CASSSGLVETQYF
once	TRBJ1-1	-	TRBV20-1	TGCAGTGCTAGAGATAAGGGGCAGGCTTTCTTT	CSARDKGQAFF
-	TRBJ2-1	TRBD2	TRBV2	TGTGCCAGCAGTGCCTTACTAGCGGGGGAGCAGTTCTTC	CASSALLAGEQFF
-	TRBJ2-2	-	TRBV2	TGTGCCAGCAGTGAGGACACCAGGGCCGGGGAGCTGTTTTTT	CASSEDTRAGELFF
once	TRBJ1-2	TRBD1	TRBV7-2	TGTGCCAGCAGCCTCAGGGGGAACGGCTACACCTTC	CASSLRGNGYTF
once	TRBJ2-3	TRBD2	TRBV7-8	TGTGCCAGCAGCCTCCTCCCCGGGGGGAGCACAGATACGCAGTATTTT	CASSLLPGGSTDTQYF
-	TRBJ2-5	-	TRBV14	TGTGCCAGCAGCCAAGGCTCAGTCCCCCAAGAGACCCAGTACTTC	CASSQGSVPQETQYF
-	TRBJ2-5	-	TRBV5-4	TGTGCCAGCAGCTGGGAGGCAAACCAAGAGACCCAGTACTTC	CASSWEANQETQYF
-	TRBJ1-2	-	TRBV30	TGTGCCTGGAGTCCCCCGACTGGGAACTATGGCTACACCTTC	CAWSPPTGNYGYTF
-	TRBJ2-2	TRBD2	TRBV4-3	TGCGCCAGCAGCCAAGAAGACGGGGGGACCGGGGAGCTGTTTTTT	CASSQEDGGTGELFF
-	TRBJ1-1	-	TRBV19	TGTGCCAGTAGTATCTCGGGGGTTGAGACTGAAGCTTTCTTT	CASSISGVETEAFF
-	TRBJ2-3	-	TRBV5-1	TGCGCCAGCAGCTTGGAACTCCGAGGGGGTACGCAGTATTTT	CASSLELRGGTQYF
-	TRBJ1-2	-	TRBV30	TGTGCCTGGAGTCCCGACAATAACTATGGCTACACCTTC	CAWSPDNNYGYTF
-	TRBJ2-1	TRBD2	TRBV7-9	TGTGCCAGCACCATATTCGGGACTAGCGGGGATCAGCAGTTCTTC	CASTIFGTSGDQQFF
-	TRBJ1-2	-	TRBV19	TGTGCCAGTACCAGGGCCAACTATGGCTACACCTTC	CASTRANYGYTF
-	TRBJ2-3	TRBD2	TRBV5-4	TGTGCCAGCAGCCCGACTAGCGGGCGGTCCTACACAGATACGCAGTATTTT	CASSPTSGRSYTDTQYF
-	TRBJ1-2	-	TRBV5-1	TGCGCCAGCAGCGGCCGGGTCTTTAACTATGGCTACACCTTC	CASSGRVFNYGYTF
-	TRBJ2-3	TRBD2	TRBV10-3	TGTGCCATCGACGATCCGGGACTAGCGGGAGGCCGGCTCCACACAGATACGCAGTATTTT	CAIDDPGLAGGRLHTDTQYF
-	TRBJ2-3	-	TRBV10-1	TGCGCCAGCAGTGACCCCACCGGAGGCGAAGGAAGAGATACGCAGTATTTT	CASSDPTGGEGRDTQYF
-	TRBJ1-1	-	TRBV11-3	TGTGCCAGCACCCCCGGGGCAGGGCGGGGTACTGAAGCTTTCTTT	CASTPGAGRGTEAFF
-	TRBJ2-2	TRBD1	TRBV24-1	TGTGCCACCAGTGATCCGGGACAGGGAGACACCGGGGAGCTGTTTTTT	CATSDPGQGDTGELFF
-	TRBJ1-1	-	TRBV27	TGTGCCAGCAGTCCATATACGACGACAGGAATGAACACTGAAGCTTTCTTT	CASSPYTTTGMNTEAFF
-	TRBJ1-4	TRBD1	TRBV4-1	TGCGCCAGCAGCCAGACAGGGGTCGAAAAACTGTTTTTT	CASSQTGVEKLFF